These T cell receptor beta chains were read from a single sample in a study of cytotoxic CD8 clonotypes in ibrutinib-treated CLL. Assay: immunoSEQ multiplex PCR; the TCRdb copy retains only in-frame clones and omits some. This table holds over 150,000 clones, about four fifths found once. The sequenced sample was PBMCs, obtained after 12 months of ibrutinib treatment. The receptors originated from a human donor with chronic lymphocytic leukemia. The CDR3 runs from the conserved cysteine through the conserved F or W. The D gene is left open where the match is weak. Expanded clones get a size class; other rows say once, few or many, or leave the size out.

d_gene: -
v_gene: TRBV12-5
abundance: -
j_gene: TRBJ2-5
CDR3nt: TGTGCTAGTGGTTTTCAGCCGGGCCAAGAGACCCAGTACTTC
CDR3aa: CASGFQPGQETQYF

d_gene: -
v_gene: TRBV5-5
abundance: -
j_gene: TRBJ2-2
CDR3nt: TGTGCCAGCAGCCTCCTGGGTCACCTAAACACCGGGGAGCTGTTTTTT
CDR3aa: CASSLLGHLNTGELFF

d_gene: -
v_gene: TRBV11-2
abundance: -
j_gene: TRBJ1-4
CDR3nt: TGTGCCAGCAGCGGCCAGATGGGAGCTAATGAAAAACTGTTTTTT
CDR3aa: CASSGQMGANEKLFF

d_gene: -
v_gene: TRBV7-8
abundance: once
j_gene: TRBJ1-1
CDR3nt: TGTGCCAGCAGCCCGCGGGTGACAACTGAAGCTTTCTTT
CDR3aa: CASSPRVTTEAFF

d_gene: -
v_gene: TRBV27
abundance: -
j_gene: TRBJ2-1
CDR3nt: TGTGCCAGCAGTCCCCACGGCTCCTACAATGAGCAGTTCTTC
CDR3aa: CASSPHGSYNEQFF

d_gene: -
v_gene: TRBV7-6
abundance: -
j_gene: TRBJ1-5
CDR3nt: TGTGCCAGCAGCTTAGCAGGGCCAGAGGGCAATCAGCCCCAGCATTTT
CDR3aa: CASSLAGPEGNQPQHF

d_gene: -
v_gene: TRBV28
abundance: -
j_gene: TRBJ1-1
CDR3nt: TGTGCCAGCAGTCCTTCCACAGGGATAGTGACTGAAGCTTTCTTT
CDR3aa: CASSPSTGIVTEAFF

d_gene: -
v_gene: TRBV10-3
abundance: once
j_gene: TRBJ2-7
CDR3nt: TGTGCCATCAGTGAGGGATCCTACGAGCAGTACTTC
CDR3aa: CAISEGSYEQYF

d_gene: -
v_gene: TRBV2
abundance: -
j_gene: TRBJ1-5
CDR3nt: TGTGCCAGCAGTCGCCTCGCCCAGGGTATTGGCAATCAGCCCCAGCATTTT
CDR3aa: CASSRLAQGIGNQPQHF

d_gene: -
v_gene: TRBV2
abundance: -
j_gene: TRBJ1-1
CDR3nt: TGTGCCAGCAGCCGGGAGGGGGTTGTGAACACTGAAGCTTTCTTT
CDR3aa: CASSREGVVNTEAFF

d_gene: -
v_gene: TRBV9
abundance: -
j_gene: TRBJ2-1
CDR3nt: TGTGCCAGCAGCGTTGGGGGCCAGCTATTAAATGAGCAGTTCTTC
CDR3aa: CASSVGGQLLNEQFF

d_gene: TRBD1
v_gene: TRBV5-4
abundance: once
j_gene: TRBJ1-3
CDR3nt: TGTGCCAGCAGCTCTTGGACAGGGAGCTCTGGAAACACCATATATTTT
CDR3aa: CASSSWTGSSGNTIYF

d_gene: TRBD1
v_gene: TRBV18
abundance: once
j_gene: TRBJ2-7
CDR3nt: TGTGCCAGCTCACCACCGGACCGGCGTGGGGACAGGGGGTACGAGCAGTACTTC
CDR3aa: CASSPPDRRGDRGYEQYF

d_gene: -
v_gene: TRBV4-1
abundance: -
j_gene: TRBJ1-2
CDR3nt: TGCGCCAGCAGCCTGGTGGGGTCTCGGAATACTAACTATGGCTACACCTTC
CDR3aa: CASSLVGSRNTNYGYTF

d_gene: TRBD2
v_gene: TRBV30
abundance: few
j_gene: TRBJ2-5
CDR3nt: TGTGCCTCATCGATTGAGCGGGGGGGTAGTACCCAGTACTTC
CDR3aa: CASSIERGGSTQYF

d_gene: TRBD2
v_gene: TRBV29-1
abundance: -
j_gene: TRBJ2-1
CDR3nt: TGCAGCGCCCAAGCGGGGGGTGGAAATGAGCAGTTCTTC
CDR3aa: CSAQAGGGNEQFF

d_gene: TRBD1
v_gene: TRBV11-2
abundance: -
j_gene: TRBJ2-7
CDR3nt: TGTGCCAGCAGCTCGAACAGGGGTGGAGAGCAGTACTTC
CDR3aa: CASSSNRGGEQYF

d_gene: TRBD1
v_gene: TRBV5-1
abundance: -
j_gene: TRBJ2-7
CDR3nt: TGCGCCAGCAGCTTGGGGGACAGGGGTAGAAACGAGCAGTACTTC
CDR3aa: CASSLGDRGRNEQYF

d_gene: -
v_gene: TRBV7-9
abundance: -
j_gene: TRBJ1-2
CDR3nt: TGTGCCAGCAGCCTCCGGGACACCCAATGGGACTACACCTTC
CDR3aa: CASSLRDTQWDYTF

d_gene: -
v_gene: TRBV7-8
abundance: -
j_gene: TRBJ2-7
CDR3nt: TGTGCCAGCACCAAAGATGGAGGGCCCTACGAGCAGTACTTC
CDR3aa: CASTKDGGPYEQYF

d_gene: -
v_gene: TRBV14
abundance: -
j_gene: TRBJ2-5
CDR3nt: TGTGCCAGCAGCCAAGATCTAACTATTCAAGAGACCCAGTACTTC
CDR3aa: CASSQDLTIQETQYF

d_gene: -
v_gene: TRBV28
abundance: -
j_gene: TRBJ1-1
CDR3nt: TGTGCCAGCAGTTTTAACAGGCCGGGGACTGAAGCTTTCTTT
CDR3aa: CASSFNRPGTEAFF

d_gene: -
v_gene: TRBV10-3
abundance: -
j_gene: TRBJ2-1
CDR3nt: TGTGCCATCAGTGAGTCGGAGAGGGGGGCCGGGTCCTACAATGAGCAGTTCTTC
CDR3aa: CAISESERGAGSYNEQFF

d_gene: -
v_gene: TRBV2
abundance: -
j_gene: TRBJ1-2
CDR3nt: TGTGCCAGCAGTGAAGGAGGGTCGGGATATGGCTACACCTTC
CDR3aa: CASSEGGSGYGYTF

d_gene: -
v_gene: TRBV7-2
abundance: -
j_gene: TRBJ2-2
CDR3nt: TGTGCCAGCAGCTTAGTTACGGGGAACACCGGGGAGCTGTTTTTT
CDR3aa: CASSLVTGNTGELFF

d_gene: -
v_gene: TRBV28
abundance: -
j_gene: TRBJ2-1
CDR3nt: TGTGCCAGCAGTTCACGGGACCGGCCCCCTTACAATGAGCAGTTCTTC
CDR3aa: CASSSRDRPPYNEQFF

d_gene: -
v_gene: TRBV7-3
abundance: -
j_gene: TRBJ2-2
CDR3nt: TGTGCCAGCAGCTTAACCGGGGAGCTGTTTTTT
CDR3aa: CASSLTGELFF

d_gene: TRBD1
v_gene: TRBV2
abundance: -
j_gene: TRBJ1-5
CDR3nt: TGTGCCAGCAGTCCCGGACAGGGGTCGTATCAGCCCCAGCATTTT
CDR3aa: CASSPGQGSYQPQHF

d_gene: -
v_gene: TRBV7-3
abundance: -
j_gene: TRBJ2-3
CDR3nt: TGTGCCAGCAGCTTGGGGGGGACAAGCACAGATACGCAGTATTTT
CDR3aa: CASSLGGTSTDTQYF

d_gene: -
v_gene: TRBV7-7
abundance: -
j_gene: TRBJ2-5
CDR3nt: TGTGCTAGCAGCTTAAGGGGTGGGAGAGTCGAGACCCAGTACTTC
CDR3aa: CASSLRGGRVETQYF

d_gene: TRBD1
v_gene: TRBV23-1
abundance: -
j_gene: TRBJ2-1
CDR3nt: TGCGCCAGCAGGCGCTCTACAGGGGATCCGTTCTTC
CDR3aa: CASRRSTGDPFF

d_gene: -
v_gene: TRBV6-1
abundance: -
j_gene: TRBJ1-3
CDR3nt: TGTGCCAGCAGTGAGGGAGGGACCCGCTCTGGAAACACCATATATTTT
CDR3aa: CASSEGGTRSGNTIYF

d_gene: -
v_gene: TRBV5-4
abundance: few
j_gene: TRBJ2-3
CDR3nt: TGTGCCAGCAAAACGGGCGGGGTAAGCACAGATACGCAGTATTTT
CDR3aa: CASKTGGVSTDTQYF

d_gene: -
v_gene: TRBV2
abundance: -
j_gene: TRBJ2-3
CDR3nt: TGTGCCAGCTTACTAGACACAGATACGCAGTATTTT
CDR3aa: CASLLDTDTQYF

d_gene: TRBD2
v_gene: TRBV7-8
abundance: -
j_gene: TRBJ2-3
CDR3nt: TGTGCCAGCAGCTTAGTAGGTAGCGGGAGGTGGAGCACAGATACGCAGTATTTT
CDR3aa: CASSLVGSGRWSTDTQYF

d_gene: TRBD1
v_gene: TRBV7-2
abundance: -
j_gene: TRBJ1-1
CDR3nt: TGTGCCAGCAGCTTCAATAGACCAGGGGGTGGCACTGAAGCTTTCTTT
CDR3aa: CASSFNRPGGGTEAFF